This is a list of T cell receptor beta chains from one sample in a study of persistence of HIV-infected CD4 T cells. Sequencing was performed with immunoSEQ multiplex PCR; in TCRdb, only in-frame clones are kept and a portion is missing. This sample has tens of thousands of clones, with about 85% found just once. Their specific antigens are unknown. Material: CD4+ T cells sorted from PBMCs after approximately 19-hour stimulation, obtained from a patient who received antiretroviral therapy. The receptors stem from an adult man with HIV who was CMV-seropositive. The CDR3 runs from the conserved cysteine through the conserved F or W. Fields, in order: D gene, clone size, J gene, V gene, CDR3 DNA, CDR3 protein. D genes are given only for firm matches. Clone size is stated in some rows and not others, as once, few, many or a class when expanded.

-	-	TRBJ2-7	TRBV11-1	TGTGCCAGCGGAAACGACAGGACTGGAAACGAGCAGTACTTC	CASGNDRTGNEQYF
-	-	TRBJ2-1	TRBV28	TGTGCCAGCAGTTTTAGCTCCTACAATGAGCAGTTCTTC	CASSFSSYNEQFF
-	-	TRBJ1-4	TRBV6-1	TGTGCCAGCAGTGATCTACAGAATGAAAAACTGTTTTTT	CASSDLQNEKLFF
TRBD1	-	TRBJ2-1	TRBV3-1/TRBV3-2	TGTGCCAGCAGCCAAGGGCAGGGGGCGAACGAGCAGTTCTTC	CASSQGQGANEQFF
TRBD1	-	TRBJ1-5	TRBV27	TGTGCCAGCAGTACACAACCGGGACAGGGTCAGCATTTT	CASSTQPGQGQHF
-	-	TRBJ2-7	TRBV5-1	TGCGCCAGCAGCGACCGTGACGGGTACGAGCAGTACTTC	CASSDRDGYEQYF
-	once	TRBJ2-1	TRBV19	TGTGCCAGTAGTAAGGCCCCAATACAGCAAAGCTCCTACAATGAGCAGTTCTTC	CASSKAPIQQSSYNEQFF
TRBD1	-	TRBJ2-3	TRBV18	TGTGCCAGCTCACGAGACAGGGGAGATACGCAGTATTTT	CASSRDRGDTQYF
-	-	TRBJ1-1	TRBV6-1	TGTGCCAGCAGTGAAGGGCAGGGGTATACTGAAGCTTTCTTT	CASSEGQGYTEAFF
-	-	TRBJ1-5	TRBV11-2	TGTGCCAGCAGCTCGTATGTATTTAAGGGTGAGCCCCAGCATTTT	CASSSYVFKGEPQHF
-	-	TRBJ1-2	TRBV2	TGTGCCAGCAGGCTCGAGGGGTATGGCTACACCTTC	CASRLEGYGYTF
TRBD1	-	TRBJ2-2	TRBV11-2	TGTGCCAGCAGCTTAGGTCAGGGGGCCGTATCGGGGTCCGGGGAGCTGTTTTTT	CASSLGQGAVSGSGELFF
-	once	TRBJ1-4	TRBV6-5	TGTGCCAGTGCAAAGGGGGGGAGGGGAGGTGAAAAACTGTTTTTT	CASAKGGRGGEKLFF
-	-	TRBJ2-1	TRBV3-1/TRBV3-2	TGTGCCAGCAGCCAAGGAACCAGTTGGGAGCAGTTCTTC	CASSQGTSWEQFF
-	-	TRBJ1-2	TRBV29-1	TGCAGCGCCGATGCTCGAAGCGGCTACACCTTC	CSADARSGYTF
TRBD1	few	TRBJ1-1	TRBV5-8	TGTGCCAGCAGCCTACTAGGACAGGGCACTGAAGCTTTCTTT	CASSLLGQGTEAFF
-	-	TRBJ1-4	TRBV9	TGTGCCAGCAGCGTAGAAAGTATCAGGGGTGAAAAACTGTTTTTT	CASSVESIRGEKLFF
-	once	TRBJ1-3	TRBV6-1	TGTGCCAGCAGTGAAATGGCCGGTTCTGGAAACACCATATATTTT	CASSEMAGSGNTIYF
-	-	TRBJ1-1	TRBV4-2	TGTGCCAGCAGCCAAGTAGATACTGAAGCTTTCTTT	CASSQVDTEAFF
-	few	TRBJ1-5	TRBV18	TGTGCCAGCTCCACGATGGGGGATCAGCCCCAGCATTTT	CASSTMGDQPQHF
-	-	TRBJ2-4	TRBV21-1	TGTGCCAGCAGCCGTGGACTAGCCAAAAACATTCAGTACTTC	CASSRGLAKNIQYF
TRBD1	-	TRBJ1-2	TRBV28	TGTGCCAGCAGTCGGGACAGGGGGATCGATGGCTACACCTTC	CASSRDRGIDGYTF
-	-	TRBJ1-2	TRBV5-1	TGCGCCAGCAGCCTCATGGACGGTACTAACTATGGCTACACCTTC	CASSLMDGTNYGYTF
-	few	TRBJ1-6	TRBV6-5	TGTGCCAGCACGGGTGGTGACGGTTCACCCCTCCACTTT	CASTGGDGSPLHF
TRBD1	-	TRBJ2-7	TRBV7-3	TGTGCCAGCAGCCCCGCAGACAGGGGGAACGAGCAGTACTTC	CASSPADRGNEQYF